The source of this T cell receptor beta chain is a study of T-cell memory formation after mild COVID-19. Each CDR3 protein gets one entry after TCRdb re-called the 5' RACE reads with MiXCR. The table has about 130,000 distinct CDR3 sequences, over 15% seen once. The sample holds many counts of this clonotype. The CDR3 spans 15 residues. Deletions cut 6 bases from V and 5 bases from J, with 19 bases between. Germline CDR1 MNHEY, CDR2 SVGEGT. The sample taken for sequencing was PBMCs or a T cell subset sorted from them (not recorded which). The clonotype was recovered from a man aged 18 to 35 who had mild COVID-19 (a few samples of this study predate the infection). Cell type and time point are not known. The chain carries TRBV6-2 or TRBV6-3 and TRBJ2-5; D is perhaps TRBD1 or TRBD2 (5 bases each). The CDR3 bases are TGTGCCAGCAGCAAGAGGGATTTCTGGGGGGAGACCCAGTACTTC. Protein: CASSKRDFWGETQYF.